This TCR beta chain was retrieved from a study of blood T cell repertoires in COVID-19 (dated by TCRdb to about 2020). Turning to the overall study: Collaborator samples came from the United States, Italy and Spain and covered acute and convalescent phases of COVID-19. Where available, HLA class I and class II types were taken from metadata supplied by the sample provider and were not determined by assay-based typing. The samples were drawn from two sources: the first 160 participants of the ongoing ImmuneRACE study, and 950 to 1,500 subjects contributed by 6 global collaborators. The sample metadata nearly always contained a de-identified subject ID, COVID-19 status, age in years and sex. The material from the prospective study consisted of cDNA or gDNA derived from T cells, B-cell-depleted T cells, or PBMCs. A freely available public database, intended as a resource for researchers studying the immune response to SARS-CoV-2, is where the repertoires were released. Deeply sampled blood TCRbeta repertoires from subjects exposed to, actively infected with, or recovered from COVID-19 were included in the dataset. Points the paper makes about the study in general: Clinical and demographic metadata were provided uncurated, with the amount varying by source and participant.

Whole blood was collected in K2EDTA tubes by collaborating institutions according to the institutions' own protocols. For TCRbeta analysis, collaborators shipped samples in one of three forms: frozen whole blood, isolated PBMCs, or DNA extracted from either of those sample types. Notes on this clone: This clone's antigen is unknown. Base qualities are not provided; no much larger clone lies one nucleotide away.

The germline V gene gives CDR1 as MDHEN and CDR2 as SYDVKM. CDR3 length: 15 amino acids, cysteine to phenylalanine. Only the CDR3 region is kept as DNA, spanning 45 bases read in frame from base 1. V is trimmed back by 3 bases and J by 0 bases, and the junction contains 2 bases that no gene match accounts for. TCRbeta CDR3 regions were amplified from genomic DNA using the immunoSEQ Assay, a bias-controlled multiplex PCR. The original methods were these. Within the assay, amplification of reference gene primers was used to estimate how many nucleated cells each sample contained. To quantify the absolute abundance of each unique TCRbeta CDR3 rearrangement, sequence reads were collapsed and filtered. For each sample, productive Simpson clonality was calculated as the square root of Simpson's diversity index across productive rearrangements. TCRdb holds this immuneACCESS table with in-frame rearrangements only. Some clones are missing; in checked studies, unresolved V genes explain under half, and the rest has no known cause. From that table come the V and J calls and clone size; the DNA was used to work out D and trimming. In this sample the table shows 110,000 to 150,000 clones, roughly 79% of which occur a single time. Around 2.1% of the sample comes from the top ten.

This TCR derives from a woman in her sixties or seventies with acute or convalescent COVID-19. The chain uses TRBV28 and TRBJ1-2; TRBD1 matches 9 bases in the middle. The sequencing input was peripheral blood. For the CDR3, the sequence is CASSLDRGSNYGYTF. The nucleotide sequence reads as follows: TGTGCCAGCAGTTTGGACAGGGGTTCTAACTATGGCTACACCTTC.